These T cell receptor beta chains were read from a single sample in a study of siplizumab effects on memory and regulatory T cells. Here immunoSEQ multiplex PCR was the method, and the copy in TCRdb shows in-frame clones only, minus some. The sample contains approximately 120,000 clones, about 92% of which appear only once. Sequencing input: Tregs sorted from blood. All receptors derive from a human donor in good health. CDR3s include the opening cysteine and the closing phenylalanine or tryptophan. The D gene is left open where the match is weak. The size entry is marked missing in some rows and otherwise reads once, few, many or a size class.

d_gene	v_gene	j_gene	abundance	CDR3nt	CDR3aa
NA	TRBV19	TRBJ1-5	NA	TGTGCCAGTAGTCTTCAGATCCGTCAGCCCCAGCATTTT	CASSLQIRQPQHF
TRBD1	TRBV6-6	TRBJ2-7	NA	TGTGCCAGCAATACAAACAGGGGGCCTTTCGAGCAGTACTTC	CASNTNRGPFEQYF
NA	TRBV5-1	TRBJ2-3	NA	TGCGCCAGCAGCCCGGACAGTAGCACAGATACGCAGTATTTT	CASSPDSSTDTQYF
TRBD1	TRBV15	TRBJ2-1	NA	TGTGCCACCCTGAGACAGGGAGTGGAAGAGCAGTTCTTC	CATLRQGVEEQFF
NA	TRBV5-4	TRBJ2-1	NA	TGTGCCAGCAGCCCGAGTCCAGCACCGAGCTCCTACAATGAGCAGTTCTTC	CASSPSPAPSSYNEQFF
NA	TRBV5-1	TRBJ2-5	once	TGCGCCAGCAGCTTCATACGGGGGCAGGGGGAGACCCAGTACTTC	CASSFIRGQGETQYF
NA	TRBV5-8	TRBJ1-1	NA	TGTGCCAGCAGCTTGGAAGGGAACACTGAAGCTTTCTTT	CASSLEGNTEAFF
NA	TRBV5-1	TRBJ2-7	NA	TGCGCCAGCAGCTTAGGGATAACAGGGCGCATCACCTACGAGCAGTACTTC	CASSLGITGRITYEQYF
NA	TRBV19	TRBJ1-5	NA	TGTGCCAGTAGCCCGGGGAGGGCGTGGAGCAATCAGCCCCAGCATTTT	CASSPGRAWSNQPQHF
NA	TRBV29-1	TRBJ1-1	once	TGCAGCGTTGGCCCCGAACCCTCGGGAGCTTTCTTT	CSVGPEPSGAFF
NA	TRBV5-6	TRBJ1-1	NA	TGTGCCAGCAGCTTGCCTCCGGGACGCGAAGCTTTCTTT	CASSLPPGREAFF
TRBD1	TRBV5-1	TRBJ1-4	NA	TGCGCCAGCAGCTCCCGGACAGGAACTAATGAAAAACTGTTTTTT	CASSSRTGTNEKLFF
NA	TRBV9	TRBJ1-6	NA	TGTGCCAGCAGCGTCCGTGGGGTGAATTCACCCCTCCACTTT	CASSVRGVNSPLHF
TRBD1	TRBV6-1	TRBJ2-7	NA	TGTGCCAGCAGTCGGGGACAGGGGAGATCCTACGAGCAGTACTTC	CASSRGQGRSYEQYF
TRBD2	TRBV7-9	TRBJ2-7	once	TGTGCCAGCAGCTATTCGGGGGGGACCTACGAGCAGTACTTC	CASSYSGGTYEQYF